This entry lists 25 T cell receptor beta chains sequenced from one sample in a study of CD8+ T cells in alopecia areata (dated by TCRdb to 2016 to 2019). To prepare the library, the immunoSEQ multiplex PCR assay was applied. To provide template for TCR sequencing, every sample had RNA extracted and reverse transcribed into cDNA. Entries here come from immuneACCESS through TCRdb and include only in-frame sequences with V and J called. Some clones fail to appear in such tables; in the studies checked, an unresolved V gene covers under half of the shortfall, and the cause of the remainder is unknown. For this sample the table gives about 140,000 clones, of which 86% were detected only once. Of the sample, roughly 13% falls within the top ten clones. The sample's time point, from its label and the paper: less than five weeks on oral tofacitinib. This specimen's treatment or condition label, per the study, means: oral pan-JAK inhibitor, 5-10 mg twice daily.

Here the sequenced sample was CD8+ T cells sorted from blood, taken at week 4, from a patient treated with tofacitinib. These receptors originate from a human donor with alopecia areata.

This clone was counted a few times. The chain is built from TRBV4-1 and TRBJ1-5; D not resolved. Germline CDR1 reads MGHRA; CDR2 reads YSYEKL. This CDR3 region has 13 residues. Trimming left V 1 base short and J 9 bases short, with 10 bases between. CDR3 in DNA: TGCGCCAGCAGCCAAGGAAGCGGCCGGCCCCAGCATTTT. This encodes CASSQGSGRPQHF.

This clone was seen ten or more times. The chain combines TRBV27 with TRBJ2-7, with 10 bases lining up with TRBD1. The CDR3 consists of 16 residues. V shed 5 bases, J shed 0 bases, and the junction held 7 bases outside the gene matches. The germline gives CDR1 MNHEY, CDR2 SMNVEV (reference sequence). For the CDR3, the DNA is TGTGCCAGCAGTACAGGGGACAGGGGCCTCTCCTACGAGCAGTACTTC. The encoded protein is CASSTGDRGLSYEQYF.

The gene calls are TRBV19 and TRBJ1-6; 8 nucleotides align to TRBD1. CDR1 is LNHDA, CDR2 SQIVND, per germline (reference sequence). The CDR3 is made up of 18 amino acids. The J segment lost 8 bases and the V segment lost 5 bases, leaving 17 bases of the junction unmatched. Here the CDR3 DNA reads TGTGCCAGTAGTGATCTTAGGGGACAGGAAGGTCCCTATTCACCCCTCCACTTT. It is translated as CASSDLRGQEGPYSPLHF.

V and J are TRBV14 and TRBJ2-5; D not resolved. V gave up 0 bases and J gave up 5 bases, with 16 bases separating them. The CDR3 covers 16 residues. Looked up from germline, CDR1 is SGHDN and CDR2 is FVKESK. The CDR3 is CASSQDHPLSWETQYF. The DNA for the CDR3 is TGTGCCAGCAGCCAAGATCACCCCCTGTCTTGGGAGACCCAGTACTTC.

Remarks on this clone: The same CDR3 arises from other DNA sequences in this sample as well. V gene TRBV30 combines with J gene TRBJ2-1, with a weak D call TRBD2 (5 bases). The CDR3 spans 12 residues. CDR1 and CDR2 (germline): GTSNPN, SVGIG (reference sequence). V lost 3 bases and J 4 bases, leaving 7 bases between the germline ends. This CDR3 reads CAWSGIYNEQFF. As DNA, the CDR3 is TGTGCCTGGAGCGGGATTTACAATGAGCAGTTCTTC.

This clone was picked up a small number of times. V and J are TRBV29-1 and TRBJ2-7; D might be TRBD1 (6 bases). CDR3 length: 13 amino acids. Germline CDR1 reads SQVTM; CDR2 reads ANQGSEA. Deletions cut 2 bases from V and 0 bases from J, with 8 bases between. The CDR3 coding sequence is TGCAGCGTTGAACAGGGGACCTCCTACGAGCAGTACTTC. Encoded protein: CSVEQGTSYEQYF.

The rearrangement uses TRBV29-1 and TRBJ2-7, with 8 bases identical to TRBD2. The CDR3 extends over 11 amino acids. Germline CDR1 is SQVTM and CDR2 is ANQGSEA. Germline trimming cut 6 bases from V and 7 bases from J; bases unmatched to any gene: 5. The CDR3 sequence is CSVGGAMEQYF. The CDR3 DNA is TGCAGCGTCGGGGGGGCGATGGAGCAGTACTTC.

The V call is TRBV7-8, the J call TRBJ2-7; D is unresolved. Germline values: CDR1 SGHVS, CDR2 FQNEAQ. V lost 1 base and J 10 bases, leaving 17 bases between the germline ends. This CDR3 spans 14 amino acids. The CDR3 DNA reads TGTGCCAGCAGCTTAGAGGATGGTAGCAGGAACCAGTACTTC. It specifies CASSLEDGSRNQYF.

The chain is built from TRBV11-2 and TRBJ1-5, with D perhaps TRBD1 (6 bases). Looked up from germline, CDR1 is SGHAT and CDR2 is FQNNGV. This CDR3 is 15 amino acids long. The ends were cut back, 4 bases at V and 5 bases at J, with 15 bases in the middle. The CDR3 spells CASSSTGFGDQPQHF. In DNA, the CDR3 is TGTGCCAGCAGCTCAACAGGGTTTGGGGATCAGCCCCAGCATTTT.

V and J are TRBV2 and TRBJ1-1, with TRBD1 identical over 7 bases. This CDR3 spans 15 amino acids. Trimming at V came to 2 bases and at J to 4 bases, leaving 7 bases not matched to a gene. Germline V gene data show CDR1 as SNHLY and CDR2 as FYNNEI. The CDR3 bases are TGTGCCAGCAGTGAATGGCAGGGGGGAGGCACTGAAGCTTTCTTT. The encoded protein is CASSEWQGGGTEAFF.

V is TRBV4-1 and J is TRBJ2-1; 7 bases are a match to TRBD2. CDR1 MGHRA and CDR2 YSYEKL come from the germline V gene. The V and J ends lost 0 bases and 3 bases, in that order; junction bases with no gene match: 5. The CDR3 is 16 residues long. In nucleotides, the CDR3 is TGCGCCAGCAGCCAAGAGGTACAGCGGGGCTACAATGAGCAGTTCTTC. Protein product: CASSQEVQRGYNEQFF.

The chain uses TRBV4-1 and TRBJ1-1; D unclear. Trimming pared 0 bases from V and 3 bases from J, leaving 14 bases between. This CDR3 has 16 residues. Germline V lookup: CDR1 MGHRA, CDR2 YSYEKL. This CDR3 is CASSQDSVGVDTEAFF. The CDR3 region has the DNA TGCGCCAGCAGCCAAGATAGTGTTGGAGTCGACACTGAAGCTTTCTTT.

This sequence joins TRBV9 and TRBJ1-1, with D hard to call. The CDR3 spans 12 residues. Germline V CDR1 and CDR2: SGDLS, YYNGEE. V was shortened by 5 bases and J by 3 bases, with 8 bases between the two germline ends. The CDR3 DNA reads TGTGCCAGCAGTGGTACGGACACTGAAGCTTTCTTT. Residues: CASSGTDTEAFF.

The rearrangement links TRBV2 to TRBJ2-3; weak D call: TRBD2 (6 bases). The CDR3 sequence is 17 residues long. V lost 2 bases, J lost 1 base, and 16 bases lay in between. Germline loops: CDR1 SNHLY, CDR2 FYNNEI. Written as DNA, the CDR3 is TGTGCCAGCAGTGAATCCGTGGCTAGCGCCCGCACAGATACGCAGTATTTT. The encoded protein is CASSESVASARTDTQYF. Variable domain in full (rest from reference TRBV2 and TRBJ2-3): EPEVTQTPSHQVTQMGQEVILRCVPISNHLYFYWYRQILGQKVEFLVSFYNNEISEKSEIFDDQFSVERPDGSNFTLKIRSTKLEDSAMYFCASSESVASARTDTQYFGPGTRLTVL.

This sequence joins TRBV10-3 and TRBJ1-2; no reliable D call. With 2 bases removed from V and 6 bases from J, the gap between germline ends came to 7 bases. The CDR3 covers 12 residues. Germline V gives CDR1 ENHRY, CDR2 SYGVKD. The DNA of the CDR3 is TGTGCCATCAGTGAGGCTGACGATGGCTACACCTTC. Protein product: CAISEADDGYTF.

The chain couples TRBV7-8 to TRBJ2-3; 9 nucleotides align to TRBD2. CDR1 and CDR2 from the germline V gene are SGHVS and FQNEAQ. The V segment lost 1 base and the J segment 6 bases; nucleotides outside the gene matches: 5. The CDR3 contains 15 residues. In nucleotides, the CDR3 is TGTGCCAGCAGCTTAGAGGGGGGACTAGCTGATACGCAGTATTTT. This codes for CASSLEGGLADTQYF.

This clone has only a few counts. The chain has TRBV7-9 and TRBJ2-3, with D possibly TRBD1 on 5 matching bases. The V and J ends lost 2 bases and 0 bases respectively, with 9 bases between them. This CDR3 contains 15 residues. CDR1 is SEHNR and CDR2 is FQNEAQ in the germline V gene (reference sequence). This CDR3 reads CASSLRQGSTDTQYF. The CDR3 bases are TGTGCCAGCAGCTTACGGCAGGGAAGCACAGATACGCAGTATTTT.

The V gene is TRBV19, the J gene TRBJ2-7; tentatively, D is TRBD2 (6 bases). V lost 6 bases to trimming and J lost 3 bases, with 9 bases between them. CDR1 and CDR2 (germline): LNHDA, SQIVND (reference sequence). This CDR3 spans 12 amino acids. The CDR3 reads CASSGGVYEQYF. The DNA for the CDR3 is TGTGCCAGTAGCGGCGGGGTCTACGAGCAGTACTTC.

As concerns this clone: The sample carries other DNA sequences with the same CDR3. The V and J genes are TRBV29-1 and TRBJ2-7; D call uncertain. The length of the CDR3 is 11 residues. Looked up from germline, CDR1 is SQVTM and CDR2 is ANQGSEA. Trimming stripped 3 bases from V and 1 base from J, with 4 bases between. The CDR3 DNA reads TGCAGCGTTGAGATTTCCTACGAGCAGTACTTC. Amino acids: CSVEISYEQYF.

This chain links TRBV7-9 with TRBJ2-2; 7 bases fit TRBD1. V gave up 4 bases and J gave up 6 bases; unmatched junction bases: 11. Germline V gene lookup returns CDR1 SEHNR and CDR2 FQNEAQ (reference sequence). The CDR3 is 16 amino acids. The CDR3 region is CASSSRQGGVPGELFF. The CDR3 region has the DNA TGTGCCAGCAGCTCAAGACAGGGCGGTGTTCCCGGGGAGCTGTTTTTT.

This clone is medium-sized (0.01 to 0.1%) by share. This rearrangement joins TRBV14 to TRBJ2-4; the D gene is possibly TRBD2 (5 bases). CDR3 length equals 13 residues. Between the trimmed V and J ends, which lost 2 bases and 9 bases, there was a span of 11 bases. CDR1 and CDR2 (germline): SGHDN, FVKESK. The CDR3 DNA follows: TGTGCCAGCAGCCAATCGGCGGGCGGCATTCAGTACTTC. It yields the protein CASSQSAGGIQYF.

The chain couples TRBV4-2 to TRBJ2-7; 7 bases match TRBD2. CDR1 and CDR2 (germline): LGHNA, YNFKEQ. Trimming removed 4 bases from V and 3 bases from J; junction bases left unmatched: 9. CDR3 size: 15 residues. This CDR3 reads CASSPATSPDYEQYF. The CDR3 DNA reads TGTGCCAGCAGCCCCGCGACTAGCCCCGACTACGAGCAGTACTTC.

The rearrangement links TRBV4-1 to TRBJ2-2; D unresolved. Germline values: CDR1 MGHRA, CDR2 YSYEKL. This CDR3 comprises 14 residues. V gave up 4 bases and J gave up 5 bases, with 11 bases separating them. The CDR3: CASSRGRGTGELFF. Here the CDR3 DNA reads TGCGCCAGCAGCCGGGGTAGAGGAACCGGGGAGCTGTTTTTT.

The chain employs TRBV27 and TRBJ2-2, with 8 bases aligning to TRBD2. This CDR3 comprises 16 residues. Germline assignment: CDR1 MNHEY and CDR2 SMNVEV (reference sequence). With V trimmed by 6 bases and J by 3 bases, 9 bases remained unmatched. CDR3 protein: CASSLTSGTYTGELFF. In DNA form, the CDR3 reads TGTGCCAGCAGCCTTACTAGCGGAACATACACCGGGGAGCTGTTTTTT.

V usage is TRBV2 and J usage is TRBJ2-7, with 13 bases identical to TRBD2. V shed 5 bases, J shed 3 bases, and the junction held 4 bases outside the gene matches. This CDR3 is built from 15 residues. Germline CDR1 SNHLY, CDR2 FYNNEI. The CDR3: CASSQGLAGSYEQYF. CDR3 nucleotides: TGTGCCAGCAGTCAGGGACTAGCGGGGAGCTACGAGCAGTACTTC.